The TCR beta chain described here comes from a study of shared clonotypes between healthy human individuals. Method: immunoSEQ multiplex PCR; TCRdb's copy keeps in-frame clones and lacks some. The profile covers about 2.4 million clones, with roughly 93% appearing a single time and roughly 0.39% taken by the ten largest. V gave up 7 bases and J gave up 5 bases; unmatched junction bases: 8. The CDR3 length is 15 residues. Germline CDR1 and CDR2: SGHRS and YFSETQ. The clonotype was recovered from a young man in good health. Some clones in this sample may be carry-over from other donors' samples. The chain recombines TRBV5-1 with TRBJ2-5; 13 positions agree with TRBD2. The source material was naive CD4+ T cells from PBMCs. Stated subset: CD45RA+ positively selected. The CDR3 is CASSTRLAGGETQYF. The CDR3 DNA reads as TGCGCCAGCTCTACCAGACTAGCGGGAGGTGAGACCCAGTACTTC.